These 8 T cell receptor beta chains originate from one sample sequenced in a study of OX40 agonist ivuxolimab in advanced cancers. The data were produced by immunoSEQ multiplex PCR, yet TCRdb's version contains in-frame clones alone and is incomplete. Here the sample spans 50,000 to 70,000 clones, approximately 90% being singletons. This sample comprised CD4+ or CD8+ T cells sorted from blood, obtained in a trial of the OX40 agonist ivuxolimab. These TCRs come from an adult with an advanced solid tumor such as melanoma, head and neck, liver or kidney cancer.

CDR3 amino acids: CSAGGYEQFF. The CDR3 DNA is TGCAGTGCTGGGGGCTATGAGCAGTTCTTC. This chain connects TRBV20-1 to TRBJ2-1, with D possibly matching TRBD1 (6 bases). CDR3 length: 10 residues. Germline V gives CDR1 DFQATT, CDR2 SNEGSKA (reference sequence). V was pared by 5 bases and J by 8 bases, with 7 bases between.

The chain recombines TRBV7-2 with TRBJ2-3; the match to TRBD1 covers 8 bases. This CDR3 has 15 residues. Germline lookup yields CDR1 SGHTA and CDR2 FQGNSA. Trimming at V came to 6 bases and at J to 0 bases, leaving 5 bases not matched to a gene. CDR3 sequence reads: CASSRQGWSTDTQYF. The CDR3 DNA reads TGTGCCAGCAGTAGACAGGGGTGGAGCACAGATACGCAGTATTTT.

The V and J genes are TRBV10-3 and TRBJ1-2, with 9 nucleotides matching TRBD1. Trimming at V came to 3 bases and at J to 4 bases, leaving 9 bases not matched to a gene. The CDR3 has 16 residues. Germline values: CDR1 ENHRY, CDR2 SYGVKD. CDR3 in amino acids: CAISERDRESTYGYTF. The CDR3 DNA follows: TGTGCCATCAGTGAACGGGACAGGGAATCTACCTATGGCTACACCTTC.

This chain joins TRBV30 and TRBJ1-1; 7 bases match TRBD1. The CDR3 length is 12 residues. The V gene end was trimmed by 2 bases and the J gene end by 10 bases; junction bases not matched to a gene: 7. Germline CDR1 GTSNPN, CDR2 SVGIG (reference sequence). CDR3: CAWSPGAGGAFF. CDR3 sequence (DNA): TGTGCCTGGAGTCCAGGGGCAGGGGGAGCTTTCTTT.

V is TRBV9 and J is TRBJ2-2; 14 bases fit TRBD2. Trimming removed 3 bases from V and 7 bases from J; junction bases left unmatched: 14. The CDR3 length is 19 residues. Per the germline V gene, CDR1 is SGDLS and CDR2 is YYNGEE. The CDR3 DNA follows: TGTGCCAGCAGCGGCCAACTCCGACTAGCGGGAGGGCTTAGCGGGGAGCTGTTTTTT. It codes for CASSGQLRLAGGLSGELFF.

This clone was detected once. The CDR3 sequence is CASSYGRYGYTF. The CDR3 region has the DNA TGTGCCAGCAGTTACGGCAGATACGGCTACACCTTC. The chain carries TRBV6-5 and TRBJ1-2, with no clear D. The CDR3 has 12 amino acids. Between the trimmed V and J ends, which lost 2 bases and 8 bases, there was a span of 9 bases. CDR1 and CDR2 (germline): MNHEY, SVGAGI.

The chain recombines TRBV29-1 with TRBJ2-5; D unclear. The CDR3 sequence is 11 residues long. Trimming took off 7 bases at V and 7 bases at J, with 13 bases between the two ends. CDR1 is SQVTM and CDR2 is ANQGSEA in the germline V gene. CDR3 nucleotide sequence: TGCAGCGGCGCTAGTTTGGGGACCCAGTACTTC. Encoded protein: CSGASLGTQYF.

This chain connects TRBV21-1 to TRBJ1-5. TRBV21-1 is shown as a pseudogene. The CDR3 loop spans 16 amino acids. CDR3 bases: TGTGCCAGCAGCAAATTGGCCGAGGGGAGCAATCAGCCCCAGCATTTT. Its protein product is CASSKLAEGSNQPQHF.